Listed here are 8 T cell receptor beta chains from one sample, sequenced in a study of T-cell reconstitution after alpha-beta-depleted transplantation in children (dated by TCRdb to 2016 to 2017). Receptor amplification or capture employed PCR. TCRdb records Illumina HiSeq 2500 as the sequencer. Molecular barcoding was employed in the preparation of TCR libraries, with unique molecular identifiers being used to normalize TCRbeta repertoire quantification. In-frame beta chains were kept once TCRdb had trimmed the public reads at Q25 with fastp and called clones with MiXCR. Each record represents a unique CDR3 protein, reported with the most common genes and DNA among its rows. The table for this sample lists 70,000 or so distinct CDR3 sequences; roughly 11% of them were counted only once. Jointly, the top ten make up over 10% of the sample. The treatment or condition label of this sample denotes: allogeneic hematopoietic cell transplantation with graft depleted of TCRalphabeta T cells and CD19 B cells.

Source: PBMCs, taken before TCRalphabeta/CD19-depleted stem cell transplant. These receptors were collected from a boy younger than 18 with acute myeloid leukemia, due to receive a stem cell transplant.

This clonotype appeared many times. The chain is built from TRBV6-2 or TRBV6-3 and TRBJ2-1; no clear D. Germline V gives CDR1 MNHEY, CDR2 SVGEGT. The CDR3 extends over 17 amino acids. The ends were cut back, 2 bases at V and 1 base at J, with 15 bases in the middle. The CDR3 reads CASSYPLGQPSYNEQFF. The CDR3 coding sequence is TGTGCCAGCAGTTACCCCCTGGGCCAACCTTCCTACAATGAGCAGTTCTTC.

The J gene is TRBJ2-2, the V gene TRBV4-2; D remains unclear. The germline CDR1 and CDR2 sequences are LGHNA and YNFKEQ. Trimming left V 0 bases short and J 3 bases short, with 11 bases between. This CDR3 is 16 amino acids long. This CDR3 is CASSQEGNRDTGELFF. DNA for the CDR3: TGTGCCAGCAGCCAAGAAGGGAATCGAGACACCGGGGAGCTGTTTTTT.

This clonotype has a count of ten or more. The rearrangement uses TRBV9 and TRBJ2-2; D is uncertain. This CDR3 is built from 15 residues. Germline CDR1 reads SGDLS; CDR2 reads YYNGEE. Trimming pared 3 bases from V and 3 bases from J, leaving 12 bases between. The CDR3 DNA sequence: TGTGCCAGCAGCGCAAGGCCAGGATACACCGGGGAGCTGTTTTTT. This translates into CASSARPGYTGELFF.

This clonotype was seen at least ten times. Here the CDR3 reads CSARQLGTEAFF. The CDR3 DNA sequence: TGCAGTGCTAGACAGTTGGGGACTGAAGCTTTCTTT. The rearrangement links TRBV20-1 to TRBJ1-1; D gene ambiguous. CDR3 length: 12 residues. The ends were cut back, 2 bases at V and 5 bases at J, with 9 bases in the middle. Germline V lookup: CDR1 DFQATT, CDR2 SNEGSKA (reference sequence).

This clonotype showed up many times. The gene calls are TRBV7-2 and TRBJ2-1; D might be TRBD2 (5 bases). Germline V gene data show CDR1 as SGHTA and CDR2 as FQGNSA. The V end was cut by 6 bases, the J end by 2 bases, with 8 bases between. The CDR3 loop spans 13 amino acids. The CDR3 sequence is CASRAGTYNEQFF. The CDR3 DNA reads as TGTGCCAGCAGGGCCGGGACCTACAATGAGCAGTTCTTC. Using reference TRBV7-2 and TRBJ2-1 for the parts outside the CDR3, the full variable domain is GAGVSQSPSNKVTEKGKDVELRCDPISGHTALYWYRQSLGQGLEFLIYFQGNSAPDKSGLPSDRFSAERTGGSVSTLTIQRTQQEDSAVYLCASRAGTYNEQFFGPGTRLTVL.

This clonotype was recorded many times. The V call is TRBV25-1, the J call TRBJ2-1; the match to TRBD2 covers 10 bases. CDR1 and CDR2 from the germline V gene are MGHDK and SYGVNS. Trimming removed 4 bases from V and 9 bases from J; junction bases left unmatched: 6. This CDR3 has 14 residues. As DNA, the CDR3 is TGTGCCAGCAGTGGTCTAGCGGGGGTGGGTGAGCAGTTCTTC. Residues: CASSGLAGVGEQFF.

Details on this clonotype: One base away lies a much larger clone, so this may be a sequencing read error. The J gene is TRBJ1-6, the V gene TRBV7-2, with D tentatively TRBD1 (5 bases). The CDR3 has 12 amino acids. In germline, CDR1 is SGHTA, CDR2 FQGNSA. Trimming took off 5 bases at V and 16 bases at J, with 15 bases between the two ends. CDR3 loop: CASSRSPGPLHF. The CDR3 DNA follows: TGTGCCAGCAGCAGAAGCCCGGGGCCGCTCCACTTT.

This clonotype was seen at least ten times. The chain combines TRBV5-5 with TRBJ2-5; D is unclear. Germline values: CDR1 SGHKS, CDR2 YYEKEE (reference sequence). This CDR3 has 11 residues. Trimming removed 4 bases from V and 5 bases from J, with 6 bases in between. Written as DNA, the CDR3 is TGTGCCAGCAGCGTGTTTGAGACCCAGTACTTC. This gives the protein CASSVFETQYF.